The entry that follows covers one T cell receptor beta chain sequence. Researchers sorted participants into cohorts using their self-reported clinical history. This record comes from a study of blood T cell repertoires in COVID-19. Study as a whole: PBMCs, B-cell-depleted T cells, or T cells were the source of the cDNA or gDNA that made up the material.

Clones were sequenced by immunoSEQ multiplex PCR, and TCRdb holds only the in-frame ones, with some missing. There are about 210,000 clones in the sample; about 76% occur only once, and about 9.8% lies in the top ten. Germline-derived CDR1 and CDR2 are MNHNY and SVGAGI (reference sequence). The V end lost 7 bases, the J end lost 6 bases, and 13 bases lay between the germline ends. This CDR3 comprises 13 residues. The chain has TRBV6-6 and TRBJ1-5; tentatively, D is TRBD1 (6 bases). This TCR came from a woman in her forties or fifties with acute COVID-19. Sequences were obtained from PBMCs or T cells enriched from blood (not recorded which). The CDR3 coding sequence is TGTGCCAGCACCGGGACATCCGGTCAGCCCCAGCATTTT. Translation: CASTGTSGQPQHF.